This T cell receptor beta chain is drawn from a study of Ad26.COV2.S vaccination and SARS-CoV-2 variants (dated by TCRdb to about 2021). Turning to the overall study: Vaccine-arm donors came from COV1001, a multicentre, randomized, double-blind, placebo-controlled phase I-IIa trial of Ad26.COV2.S in healthy adults. Ad26.COV2.S was administered intramuscularly at 5 x 10^10 or 1 x 10^11 viral particles, either as a single shot or as two shots given 56 days apart. The specificity and breadth of SARS-CoV-2-reactive T cell receptors after Ad26.COV2.S vaccination were assessed by TCRbeta repertoire sequencing. A total of around 32 samples were included in the TCR-sequenced set, comprising around 19 Ad26.COV2.S vaccine recipients, 5 placebo recipients and 8 SARS-CoV-2 convalescent individuals. Trial participants were randomized into five groups of five: low-dose or high-dose Ad26.COV2.S given once or twice, or placebo on both occasions. Investigators did not know the trial group allocation while performing experiments and assessing outcomes.

Findings and caveats that apply to the study as a whole: Comparing responses between vaccine doses or regimens was not something the study was powered to do. The authors noted that the TCR breadth and depth analyses may have underestimated total T cell responses. Vaccine and placebo recipients had comparable non-spike TCR breadth, which fits with the vaccine containing only spike. Higher spike-specific TCR breadth was observed in Ad26.COV2.S recipients than in placebo recipients (P = 0.0014). After vaccination, spike-specific CD8+ and CD4+ T cell responses were reported to show substantial breadth.

Reading the germline V gene gives CDR1 MDHEN and CDR2 SYDVKM. Trimming takes 5 bases off V and 9 bases off J; junction bases not matched to a gene: 8. Including the terminal cysteine and phenylalanine, the CDR3 comprises 15 residues. The read is trimmed to its CDR3 DNA, 45 bases read in frame from base 1. TCRbeta CDR3 regions were sequenced with the immunoSEQ Assay. After extraction, genomic DNA underwent amplification by bias-controlled multiplex PCR, followed by high-throughput sequencing. Processing in the source paper ran as follows. To quantify the absolute abundance of every unique TCRbeta CDR3 region, sequences were collapsed and filtered. T cell fraction was estimated by normalization of TCRbeta template counts to usable DNA, with usable DNA being measured through amplification of reference genes present in all nucleated cells. Repertoire TCRs were annotated as SARS-CoV-2-specific by exact matching of V gene, CDR3 amino acid sequence and J gene to a known reactive TCR set. The reference SARS-CoV-2 TCR set was derived from MIRA and filtered for enrichment in COVID-19-positive ImmuneCODE repertoires, a step that removed public or cross-reactive TCRs. Based on the MIRA antigens, annotated TCRs were further analysed at the level of specific ORF or position within ORF. Depth was the summed frequency of annotated unique rearrangements, while breadth was defined as annotated unique rearrangements over total unique productive rearrangements. Group comparisons of TCR breadth used two-sided Wilcoxon rank-sum tests. TCRdb stores this immuneACCESS table with in-frame sequences only. Part of the clones is absent; in the studies checked, under half of the shortfall reflects unresolved V genes, and no reason is known for the rest. V and J calls plus clone size are reproduced from that table; the DNA served to infer D and trimming. This sample gives roughly 500,000 clones in total; around nine tenths of them show up just once. The ten most abundant clones make up roughly 13% of the sample.

Sample treatment or condition, as interpreted from the label and publication: over 15 received Ad26.COV2.S at low or high dose, single or two shots; 5 received placebo; per-sample allocation not given. Repertoires of vaccine and placebo recipients were sequenced from samples collected on day 63 after the first injection. In Cohort 1b, 25 to 30 adults aged 18-55 years were enrolled at a single site in Boston, USA, between 29 July and 7 August 2020. Ad26.COV2.S was a replication-incompetent adenovirus type 26 vector expressing a prefusion-stabilized SARS-CoV-2 spike protein from the original Wuhan strain. As for this clone: Its antigen remains undetermined. Base quality data are lacking; no much larger clone is found one base away.

This material consisted of peripheral blood, taken in a trial of Ad26.COV2.S vaccine versus placebo. This TCR was recovered from a person aged 18 to 59 who received the Ad26.COV2.S COVID-19 vaccine or a placebo. Here the chain combines TRBV28 and TRBJ1-6, with 9 central nucleotides matching TRBD1. The DNA is as follows: TGTGCCAGCAGTCCTGGGACAGGGATGGGTTCACCCCTCCACTTT. Translated, this is CASSPGTGMGSPLHF.